This T cell receptor beta chain was captured by sequencing in a study of T cell repertoires and Cas9 in healthy adults. Study information: Characterization of SpCas9-reactive CD4 and CD8 T cells covered multi-effector potency, cytotoxicity and lineage. Study-wide points: SpCas9-reactive effector T cells were reportedly restrained in vitro by SpCas9-reactive regulatory T cells.

The data were produced by immunoSEQ multiplex PCR, yet TCRdb's version contains in-frame clones alone and is incomplete. The sample holds tens of thousands of clones, 92% seen once. Germline V gene sequence: CDR1 SQVTM, CDR2 ANQGSEA. CDR3 length: 11 amino acids. Trimming took 3 bases from V and 5 from J, leaving 7 bases between them. In this sample, this clone turned up once. What it binds is not known. J is TRBJ1-2 and V is TRBV29-1; D remains ambiguous. The sequence came from a human donor in good health. The sequencing input was CD4+ effector T cells (CD127+, CD25-, CD137-, CD154-) from PBMCs; culture status not recorded. The CDR3 DNA sequence: TGCAGCGTTGAGCAGGCGTATGGCTACACCTTC. It is translated as CSVEQAYGYTF.